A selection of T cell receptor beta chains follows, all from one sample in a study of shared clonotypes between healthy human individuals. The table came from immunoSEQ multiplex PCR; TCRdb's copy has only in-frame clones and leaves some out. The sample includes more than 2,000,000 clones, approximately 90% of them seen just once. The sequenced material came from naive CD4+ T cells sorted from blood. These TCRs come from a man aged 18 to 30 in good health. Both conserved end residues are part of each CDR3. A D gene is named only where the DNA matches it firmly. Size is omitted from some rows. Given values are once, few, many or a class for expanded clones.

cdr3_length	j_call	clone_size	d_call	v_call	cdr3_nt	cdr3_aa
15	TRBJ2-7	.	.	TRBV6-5	TGTGCCAGCAGTTACTCGAGGAGCGGAGTTTACGAGCAGTACTTC	CASSYSRSGVYEQYF
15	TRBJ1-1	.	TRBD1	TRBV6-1	TGTGCCAGCAGCCCCGCGGGACAGAGAAACACTGAAGCTTTCTTT	CASSPAGQRNTEAFF
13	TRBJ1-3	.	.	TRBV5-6	TGTGCCAGCAGCCTTGGGGGTGGAAACACCATATATTTT	CASSLGGGNTIYF
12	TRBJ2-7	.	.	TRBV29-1	TGCAGCGTTGAGAGACACCCCTACGAGCAGTACTTC	CSVERHPYEQYF
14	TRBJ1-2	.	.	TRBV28	TGTGCCAGCATTCCCCCCGGGGGAGGAGATGGCTACACCTTC	CASIPPGGGDGYTF
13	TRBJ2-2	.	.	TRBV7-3	TGTGCCAGCAGCGGAGCCTCATCCGGGGAGCTGTTTTTT	CASSGASSGELFF
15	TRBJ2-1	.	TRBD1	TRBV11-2	TGTGCCAGCAGCCAGCGACAGGGGGGAGTGGGTGAGCAGTTCTTC	CASSQRQGGVGEQFF
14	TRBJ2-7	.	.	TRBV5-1	TGCGCCAGCAGCCCGGAGGCAAGCTCCTACGAGCAGTACTTC	CASSPEASSYEQYF
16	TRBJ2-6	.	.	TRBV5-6	TGTGCCAGCAGCCCACTTCCCGCGTCTGGGGCCAACGTCCTGACTTTC	CASSPLPASGANVLTF
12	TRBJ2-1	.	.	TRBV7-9	TGTGCCAGCAGCTTAGATTCCCTAGTGAAGTTCTTC	CASSLDSLVKFF
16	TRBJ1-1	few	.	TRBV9	TGTGCCAGCAGCGTAGGGTTAGGAGTAATGAACACTGAAGCTTTCTTT	CASSVGLGVMNTEAFF
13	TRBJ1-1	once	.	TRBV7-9	TGTGCCAGCAGCCTCGACTCCTTTAGGGGAGCTTTCTTT	CASSLDSFRGAFF
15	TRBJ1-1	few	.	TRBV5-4	TGTGCCAGCAGCTTGGCGGGTCAGGGTAACACTGAAGCTTTCTTT	CASSLAGQGNTEAFF
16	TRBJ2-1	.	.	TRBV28	TGTGCCAGCAGTTCCCCCGGTACAGGCTCCTACAATGAGCAGTTCTTC	CASSSPGTGSYNEQFF
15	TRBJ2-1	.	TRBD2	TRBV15	TGTGCCACCAGCGCCGGGACTAGCGGCTACAATGAGCAGTTCTTC	CATSAGTSGYNEQFF
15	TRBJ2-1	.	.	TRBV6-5	TGTGCCAGCAGTTACTCGGGTGGGACCGTCAATGAGCAGTTCTTC	CASSYSGGTVNEQFF
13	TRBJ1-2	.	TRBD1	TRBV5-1	TGCGCCACCTCGACAGGGGTCAGCTATGGCTACACCTTC	CATSTGVSYGYTF
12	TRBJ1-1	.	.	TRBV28	TGTGCCAGCAGTCCCCTGGGGTCTGAAGCTTTCTTT	CASSPLGSEAFF
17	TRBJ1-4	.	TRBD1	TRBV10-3	TGTGCCATCAGCGGGACAGGCCCCACCAAAGATAATGAAAAACTGTTTTTT	CAISGTGPTKDNEKLFF
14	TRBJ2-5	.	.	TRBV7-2	TGTGCCAGCAGCACCCGACTAAACGGAGAGACCCAGTACTTC	CASSTRLNGETQYF
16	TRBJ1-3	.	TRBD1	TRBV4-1	TGCGCCAGCAGCCCCTGGGGACAGGCCGCTGGAAACACCATATATTTT	CASSPWGQAAGNTIYF
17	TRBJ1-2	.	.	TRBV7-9	TGTGCCAGCAGCTTTCCTGATACAGGGATTAATGTCTATGGCTACACCTTC	CASSFPDTGINVYGYTF
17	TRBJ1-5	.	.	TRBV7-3	TGTGCCAGCAGCTTAGACCCCGCCAGTGATAGCAATCAGCCCCAGCATTTT	CASSLDPASDSNQPQHF
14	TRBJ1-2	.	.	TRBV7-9	TGTGCCAGCAGCTTAGGGCAGAGTAACTATGGCTACACCTTC	CASSLGQSNYGYTF
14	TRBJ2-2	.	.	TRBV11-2	TGTGCCAGCAGCTTATTAGGGCTAGCCGGGGAGCTGTTTTTT	CASSLLGLAGELFF
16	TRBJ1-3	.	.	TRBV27	TGTGCCAGCAGTCCCCTCGACACCAGCTCTGGAAACACCATATATTTT	CASSPLDTSSGNTIYF
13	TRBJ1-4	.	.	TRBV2	TGTGCCAGCAGAGAGAGTTGGGCCGAAAAACTGTTTTTT	CASRESWAEKLFF
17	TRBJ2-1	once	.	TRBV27	TGTGCCAGCAGTTTATCAACCGGGGCTAATGAAAACAATGAGCAGTTCTTC	CASSLSTGANENNEQFF
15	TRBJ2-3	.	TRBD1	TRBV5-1	TGCGCCAGCAGCTTGGAGGGGGCTGCGGCAAATACGCAGTATTTT	CASSLEGAAANTQYF
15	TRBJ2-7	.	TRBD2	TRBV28	TGTGCCAGCAGTTTTTCGGCTAGCGGGGGGTACGAGCAGTACTTC	CASSFSASGGYEQYF
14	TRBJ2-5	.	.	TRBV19	TGTGCCAGTAGCGTGAGGAGAAGCGGGGAGACCCAGTACTTC	CASSVRRSGETQYF
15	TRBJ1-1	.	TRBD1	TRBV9	TGTGCCAGCAGCGCCCAGGGACAGGGCCTTACTGAAGCTTTCTTT	CASSAQGQGLTEAFF
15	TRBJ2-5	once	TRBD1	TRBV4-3	TGCGCCAGCAGCCAAGAGGGACAGGGTGCGGAGACCCAGTACTTC	CASSQEGQGAETQYF
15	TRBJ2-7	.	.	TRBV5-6	TGTGCCAGCAGCCTCGGACTCCTCGATGGGGTCGAGCAGTACTTC	CASSLGLLDGVEQYF
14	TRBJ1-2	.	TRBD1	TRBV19	TGTGCCAGTAGCGGGACAGGGAGGGGTGATGGCTACACCTTC	CASSGTGRGDGYTF
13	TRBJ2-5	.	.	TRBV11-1	TGTGCCAGCAGCTTAAAGTGGGGGGAGACCCAGTACTTC	CASSLKWGETQYF
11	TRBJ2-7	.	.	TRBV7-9	TGTGCCAGCAGCTTGAAGGAGGAGCAGTACTTC	CASSLKEEQYF
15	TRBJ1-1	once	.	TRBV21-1	TGTGCCAGCAGCAACAGGAGCAGGCAAGTGGGTGAAGCTTTCTTT	CASSNRSRQVGEAFF
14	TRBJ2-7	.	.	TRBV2	TGTGCCAGTAACCACCCCGGGGTCCCCTACGAGCAGTACTTC	CASNHPGVPYEQYF
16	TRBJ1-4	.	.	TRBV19	TGTGCCAGTAGTATCGGACAGACCCAAACTAATGAAAAACTGTTTTTT	CASSIGQTQTNEKLFF
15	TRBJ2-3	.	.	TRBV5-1	TGCGCCAGCAGCTTCGGCGCGGGGCTCACAGATACGCAGTATTTT	CASSFGAGLTDTQYF
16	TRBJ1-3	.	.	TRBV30	TGTGCCTGGAGTAATGGGGGACTAGACTCTGGAAACACCATATATTTT	CAWSNGGLDSGNTIYF
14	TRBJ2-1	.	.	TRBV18	TGTGCCAGCTCACCAGAGCGGGCCTACAATGAGCAGTTCTTC	CASSPERAYNEQFF
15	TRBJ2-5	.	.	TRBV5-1	TGCGCCAGCAGCTTGAACTCCGGGTACCAAGAGACCCAGTACTTC	CASSLNSGYQETQYF
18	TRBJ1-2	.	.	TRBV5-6	TGTGCCAGCAGCTTGGGGGGGCTCTATAGCGGCCTCAACTATGGCTACACCTTC	CASSLGGLYSGLNYGYTF
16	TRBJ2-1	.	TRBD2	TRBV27	TGTGCCAGCAGTACCCCCGGTAGCGGGAGGATCTATGAGCAGTTCTTC	CASSTPGSGRIYEQFF
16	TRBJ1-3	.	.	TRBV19	TGTGCCAGTCGGACCGAGGGGGGCAGGGATGGAAACACCATATATTTT	CASRTEGGRDGNTIYF
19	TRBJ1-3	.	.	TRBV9	TGTGCCAGCAGCGTAGGAGCCTTTTCCCGGGTTTCGGGGGGAAACACCATATATTTT	CASSVGAFSRVSGGNTIYF
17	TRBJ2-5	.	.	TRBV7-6	TGTGCCAGCAGCTTAGCCCTGACTAACCCTCACGGGGAGACCCAGTACTTC	CASSLALTNPHGETQYF
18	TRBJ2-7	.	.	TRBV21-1	TGTGCCAGCAGCAAAGCCCCTCGAGCAGAGAGGAGCTCCTACGAGCAGTACTTC	CASSKAPRAERSSYEQYF
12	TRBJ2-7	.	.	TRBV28	TGTGCCAGCAGTTTTCGGCAGGGCCCAGAGTACTTC	CASSFRQGPEYF
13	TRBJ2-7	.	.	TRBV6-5	TGTGCCAGCAGGGGGGGCCTGCGCTACGAGCAGTACTTC	CASRGGLRYEQYF